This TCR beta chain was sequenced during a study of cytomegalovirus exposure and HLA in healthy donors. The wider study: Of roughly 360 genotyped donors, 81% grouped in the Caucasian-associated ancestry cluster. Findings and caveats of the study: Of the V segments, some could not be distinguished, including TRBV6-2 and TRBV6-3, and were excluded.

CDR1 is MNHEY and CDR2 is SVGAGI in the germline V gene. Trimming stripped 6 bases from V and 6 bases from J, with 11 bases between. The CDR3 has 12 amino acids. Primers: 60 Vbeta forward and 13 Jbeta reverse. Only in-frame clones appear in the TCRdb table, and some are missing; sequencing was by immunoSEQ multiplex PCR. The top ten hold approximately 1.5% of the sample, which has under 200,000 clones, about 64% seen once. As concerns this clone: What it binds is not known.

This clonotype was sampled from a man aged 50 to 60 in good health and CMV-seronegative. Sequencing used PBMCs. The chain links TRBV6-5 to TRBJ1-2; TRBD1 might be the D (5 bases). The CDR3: CASSLKGNGYTF. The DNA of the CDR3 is TGTGCCAGCAGCCTAAAGGGGAATGGCTACACCTTC.